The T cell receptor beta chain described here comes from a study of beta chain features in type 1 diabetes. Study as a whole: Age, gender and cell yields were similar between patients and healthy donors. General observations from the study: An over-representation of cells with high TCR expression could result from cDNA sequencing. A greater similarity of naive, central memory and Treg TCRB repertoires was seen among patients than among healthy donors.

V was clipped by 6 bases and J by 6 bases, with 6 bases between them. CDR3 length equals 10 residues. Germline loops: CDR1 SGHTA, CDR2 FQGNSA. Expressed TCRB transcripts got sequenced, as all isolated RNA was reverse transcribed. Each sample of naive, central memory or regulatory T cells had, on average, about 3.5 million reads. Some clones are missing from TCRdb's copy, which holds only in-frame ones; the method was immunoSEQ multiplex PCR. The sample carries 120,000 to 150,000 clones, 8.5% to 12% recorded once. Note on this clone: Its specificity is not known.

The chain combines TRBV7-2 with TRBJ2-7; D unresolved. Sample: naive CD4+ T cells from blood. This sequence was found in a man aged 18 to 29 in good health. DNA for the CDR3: TGTGCCAGCAGTAACTTCGAGCAGTACTTC. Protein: CASSNFEQYF.